Below are 11 T cell receptor beta chains sequenced from a single sample in a study of blood T cell repertoires in COVID-19. Assay used: immunoSEQ multiplex PCR; TCRdb lists only in-frame clones, some missing. The table lists hundreds of thousands of clones, roughly 85% of them singletons, with around 0.96% in the top ten. Material for sequencing was peripheral blood. The receptors come from a man aged 40-55 years with acute or convalescent COVID-19.

J is TRBJ2-5 and V is TRBV7-9; D unclear. The CDR3 extends over 13 amino acids. CDR1 and CDR2 (germline): SEHNR, FQNEAQ (reference sequence). V lost 0 bases to trimming and J lost 5 bases, with 7 bases between them. CDR3 DNA: TGTGCCAGCAGCTTAGCTGGCCGTGAGACCCAGTACTTC. Its translation is CASSLAGRETQYF.

The gene calls are TRBV30 and TRBJ2-7, with TRBD2 as a possible D gene (5 bases). The CDR3 runs 13 residues. The germline CDR1 and CDR2 sequences are GTSNPN and SVGIG (reference sequence). V lost 4 bases and J lost 1, with 11 bases in between. For the CDR3, the DNA is TGTGCCTGGAAGGGCACGGGATCCTACGAGCAGTACTTC. Translated, it gives CAWKGTGSYEQYF.

This sequence joins TRBV12-3 or TRBV12-4 and TRBJ1-5; D remains unclear. The CDR3 has 13 amino acids. V was cut by 5 bases and J by 4 bases, with 9 bases left in between. The CDR3 region has the DNA TGTGCCAGCAGTGCCCAGAAGAATCAGCCCCAGCATTTT. This sequence encodes CASSAQKNQPQHF.

The chain has TRBV10-3 and TRBJ1-2; D may be TRBD1 (6 bases). Germline CDR1 reads ENHRY; CDR2 reads SYGVKD. V lost 5 bases and J lost 6, with 10 bases in between. This CDR3 is 12 amino acids long. The CDR3 reads CAISLWDNGYTF. The CDR3 nucleotides are TGTGCCATCAGTTTGTGGGACAATGGCTACACCTTC.

This rearrangement joins TRBV2 to TRBJ1-1, with TRBD1 matching 9 bases. The germline gives CDR1 SNHLY, CDR2 FYNNEI. There are 14 residues in the CDR3. V lost 10 bases, J lost 2 bases, and 8 bases stayed unmatched. CDR3 DNA: TGTGCCAACCGACAGGGGGAGGGAAACACTGAAGCTTTCTTT. It yields the protein CANRQGEGNTEAFF.

DNA of the CDR3: TGTGCCAGCAGAACTGCGGACAGGGTAAATGGCTACACCTTC. Its protein is CASRTADRVNGYTF. The chain couples TRBV6-5 to TRBJ1-2; 8 bases are a match to TRBD1. This CDR3 is built from 14 residues. The germline V gene has CDR1 MNHEY and CDR2 SVGAGI. With V trimmed by 6 bases and J by 6 bases, 9 bases remained unmatched.

There are many counts of this clone. The chain joins TRBV5-8 to TRBJ1-5; D remains ambiguous. In germline, CDR1 is SGHTS, CDR2 YDEGEE. V was clipped by 2 bases and J by 4 bases, with 7 bases between them. The CDR3 contains 13 residues. CDR3 DNA sequence: TGTGCCAGCAGCTTTGGCCTTAATCAGCCCCAGCATTTT. This translates into CASSFGLNQPQHF.

This chain joins TRBV5-4 and TRBJ1-2; D perhaps matches TRBD1 (5 bases). V was clipped by 1 base and J by 2 bases, with 12 bases between them. Germline V gene sequence: CDR1 SGHNT, CDR2 YYREEE (reference sequence). The CDR3 runs 15 residues. The CDR3 nucleotides are TGTGCCAGCAGCTTGTCGACAGCCCTGAACTATGGCTACACCTTC. This translates into CASSLSTALNYGYTF.

J is TRBJ1-4 and V is TRBV7-2; a possible D gene is TRBD1 (6 bases). The CDR3 runs 15 residues. V was clipped by 5 bases and J by 6 bases, with 16 bases between them. The germline V gene has CDR1 SGHTA and CDR2 FQGNSA. The CDR3 is CASSPQGSFHEKLFF. The CDR3 DNA is TGTGCCAGCAGCCCCCAGGGGTCCTTCCATGAAAAACTGTTTTTT.

The J gene is TRBJ1-2, the V gene TRBV10-1; 7 nucleotides align to TRBD1. The junction had 6 bases not matched to a gene; V was cut back by 6 bases and J by 8 bases. The germline V gene encodes CDR1 WNHNN and CDR2 SYGVQD (reference sequence). The CDR3 is made up of 12 amino acids. The chain's CDR3 is CASRRQGRGYTF. The CDR3 DNA sequence: TGCGCCAGCAGAAGACAGGGACGGGGCTACACCTTC.

The chain recombines TRBV5-1 with TRBJ1-1; D perhaps matches TRBD1 (6 bases). CDR3 length: 16 amino acids. The V end was cut by 4 bases, the J end by 4 bases, with 20 bases between. Germline assignment: CDR1 SGHRS and CDR2 YFSETQ. The CDR3 DNA follows: TGCGCCAGCAGCCCAACAATGCGGGGGGCTGGCACTGAAGCTTTCTTT. This translates into CASSPTMRGAGTEAFF.